This T cell receptor (beta chain) was captured by sequencing in a study of blood T cell repertoires in COVID-19. Study in general: Material from acute and convalescent COVID-19 was sourced from the United States, Italy and Spain. In each case, the material was cDNA or gDNA derived from T cells, B-cell-depleted T cells, or PBMCs.

Original methodology: Amplified reference gene primers provided the basis for estimating nucleated cell counts. Generated by immunoSEQ multiplex PCR, the TCRdb table keeps only in-frame clones and is missing some. V and J calls and clone size follow that table, whereas D and trimming were derived from the DNA. The table lists roughly 180,000 clones, about 91% of them singletons, with approximately 4% in the top ten. The V end lost 6 bases, the J end lost 1 base, and 9 bases lay between the germline ends. The CDR3 length is 14 residues. CDR1 is MDHEN and CDR2 is SYDVKM in the germline V gene. This chain connects TRBV28 to TRBJ2-2; D is undetermined. The clonotype comes from a woman aged 25 to 39 with acute or convalescent COVID-19. Material: peripheral blood. CDR3 DNA sequence: TGTGCCAGCAGAGCCCATCGGAACACCGGGGAGCTGTTTTTT. It specifies CASRAHRNTGELFF.